Listed below are T cell receptor beta chains from one sample, sequenced in a study of blood T cell repertoires in COVID-19. Some clones are missing from TCRdb's copy, which holds only in-frame ones; the method was immunoSEQ multiplex PCR. The data contain around 200,000 clones, about nine tenths of them singletons. The sequencing input was peripheral blood. These receptors were collected from a woman aged 45-60 years with acute or convalescent COVID-19. CDR3s include the opening cysteine and the closing phenylalanine or tryptophan. The order of the fields is clone size, J gene, D gene, V gene, CDR3 protein, CDR3 DNA. A D gene is named only where the DNA matches it firmly. Size tells how often a clone was seen (once, few, many) or the class of an expanded clone, and some rows leave it out.

abundance: .
j_gene: TRBJ2-3
d_gene: TRBD2
v_gene: TRBV10-3
CDR3aa: CAISEAGLAGADTQYF
CDR3nt: TGTGCCATCAGTGAGGCGGGACTAGCGGGAGCAGATACGCAGTATTTT

abundance: .
j_gene: TRBJ1-1
d_gene: .
v_gene: TRBV5-5
CDR3aa: CASSLGHSNTEAFF
CDR3nt: TGTGCCAGCAGCTTGGGACACTCGAACACTGAAGCTTTCTTT

abundance: few
j_gene: TRBJ2-5
d_gene: .
v_gene: TRBV5-8
CDR3aa: CASSRDQLQGETQYF
CDR3nt: TGTGCCAGCAGTCGGGACCAACTCCAGGGGGAGACCCAGTACTTC

abundance: few
j_gene: TRBJ2-1
d_gene: .
v_gene: TRBV6-2/TRBV6-3
CDR3aa: CASSYVGSSYNEQFF
CDR3nt: TGTGCCAGCAGTTACGTCGGGAGCTCCTACAATGAGCAGTTCTTC

abundance: .
j_gene: TRBJ1-1
d_gene: .
v_gene: TRBV27
CDR3aa: CASSLSPSGGGRNTEAFF
CDR3nt: TGTGCCAGCAGTTTATCGCCTTCCGGCGGGGGAAGGAACACTGAAGCTTTCTTT

abundance: .
j_gene: TRBJ2-7
d_gene: .
v_gene: TRBV10-2
CDR3aa: CASSGFSRGRPVEQYF
CDR3nt: TGCGCCAGCAGTGGATTTAGCCGTGGGAGGCCCGTCGAGCAGTACTTC

abundance: .
j_gene: TRBJ1-4
d_gene: .
v_gene: TRBV7-2
CDR3aa: CASSFQAAEKLFF
CDR3nt: TGTGCCAGCAGCTTCCAAGCGGCCGAAAAACTGTTTTTT

abundance: .
j_gene: TRBJ2-5
d_gene: TRBD2
v_gene: TRBV30
CDR3aa: CAWSVLAGVRETQYF
CDR3nt: TGTGCCTGGAGTGTTTTAGCGGGAGTGAGGGAGACCCAGTACTTC

abundance: .
j_gene: TRBJ2-5
d_gene: .
v_gene: TRBV24-1
CDR3aa: CATSSGARGSGETQYF
CDR3nt: TGTGCCACCAGCTCCGGGGCTAGGGGCAGCGGGGAGACCCAGTACTTC

abundance: .
j_gene: TRBJ2-5
d_gene: TRBD2
v_gene: TRBV5-8
CDR3aa: CARTRGGVETQYF
CDR3nt: TGTGCCAGGACCCGGGGGGGGGTGGAGACCCAGTACTTC

abundance: .
j_gene: TRBJ2-1
d_gene: TRBD1
v_gene: TRBV30
CDR3aa: CAWSSGTGAYNEQFF
CDR3nt: TGTGCCTGGAGCTCAGGTACAGGGGCCTACAATGAGCAGTTCTTC

abundance: .
j_gene: TRBJ1-6
d_gene: TRBD1
v_gene: TRBV3-1/TRBV3-2
CDR3aa: CASSQDYRGSYNSPLHF
CDR3nt: TGTGCCAGCAGCCAAGACTACAGGGGATCCTATAATTCACCCCTCCACTTT

abundance: .
j_gene: TRBJ2-3
d_gene: .
v_gene: TRBV7-2
CDR3aa: CASSLERVDTQYF
CDR3nt: TGTGCCAGCAGCTTAGAGAGGGTAGATACGCAGTATTTT

abundance: .
j_gene: TRBJ2-7
d_gene: TRBD1
v_gene: TRBV6-7
CDR3aa: CASSCRDRGYEQYF
CDR3nt: TGTGCCAGCAGTTGCCGGGACAGGGGCTACGAGCAGTACTTC

abundance: .
j_gene: TRBJ2-1
d_gene: TRBD2
v_gene: TRBV10-3
CDR3aa: CAISEPLAGENILLYNEQFF
CDR3nt: TGTGCCATCAGTGAGCCACTAGCGGGGGAGAATATTTTGCTCTACAATGAGCAGTTCTTC

abundance: .
j_gene: TRBJ1-1
d_gene: .
v_gene: TRBV30
CDR3aa: CAWSPHPRNTEAFF
CDR3nt: TGTGCCTGGAGTCCCCACCCGAGGAACACTGAAGCTTTCTTT

abundance: .
j_gene: TRBJ2-7
d_gene: TRBD2
v_gene: TRBV5-5
CDR3aa: CASSLLAGTNEQYF
CDR3nt: TGTGCCAGCAGTTTACTAGCGGGTACGAACGAGCAGTACTTC

abundance: few
j_gene: TRBJ2-5
d_gene: TRBD2
v_gene: TRBV10-3
CDR3aa: CAISESASGTRPQETQYF
CDR3nt: TGTGCCATCAGTGAGTCGGCTAGCGGGACCCGGCCTCAAGAGACCCAGTACTTC

abundance: .
j_gene: TRBJ1-6
d_gene: .
v_gene: TRBV28
CDR3aa: CASRPDLVYNSPLHF
CDR3nt: TGTGCCAGCAGGCCCGATTTAGTGTATAATTCACCCCTCCACTTT

abundance: .
j_gene: TRBJ2-2
d_gene: TRBD1
v_gene: TRBV7-3
CDR3aa: CASSLGAQGAGELFF
CDR3nt: TGTGCCAGCAGCTTAGGGGCACAGGGGGCCGGGGAGCTGTTTTTT

abundance: .
j_gene: TRBJ2-3
d_gene: .
v_gene: TRBV6-5
CDR3aa: CASRTTDTQYF
CDR3nt: TGTGCCAGCCGCACTACAGATACGCAGTATTTT

abundance: .
j_gene: TRBJ2-2
d_gene: .
v_gene: TRBV10-1
CDR3aa: CASGIFGGNTGELFF
CDR3nt: TGCGCCTCAGGAATCTTCGGGGGTAACACCGGGGAGCTGTTTTTT

abundance: once
j_gene: TRBJ2-7
d_gene: .
v_gene: TRBV6-2/TRBV6-3
CDR3aa: CASSYDARSYEQYF
CDR3nt: TGTGCCAGCAGTTACGATGCCAGGTCCTACGAGCAGTACTTC

abundance: once
j_gene: TRBJ2-7
d_gene: .
v_gene: TRBV20-1
CDR3aa: CSASVWEEIGEQYF
CDR3nt: TGCAGTGCTAGTGTGTGGGAGGAAATAGGGGAGCAGTACTTC

abundance: .
j_gene: TRBJ1-6
d_gene: .
v_gene: TRBV30
CDR3aa: CAWRQGYNSPLHF
CDR3nt: TGTGCCTGGAGACAGGGTTATAATTCACCCCTCCACTTT

abundance: .
j_gene: TRBJ1-1
d_gene: .
v_gene: TRBV6-2/TRBV6-3
CDR3aa: CASSPNRDTDPEAFF
CDR3nt: TGTGCCAGCAGCCCAAACCGGGACACGGACCCTGAAGCTTTCTTT

abundance: .
j_gene: TRBJ2-1
d_gene: TRBD1
v_gene: TRBV6-6
CDR3aa: CASSYGTAYNEQFF
CDR3nt: TGTGCCAGCAGCTACGGGACAGCTTACAATGAGCAGTTCTTC

abundance: .
j_gene: TRBJ2-3
d_gene: .
v_gene: TRBV4-3
CDR3aa: CASSQDFGFRGTDTQYF
CDR3nt: TGCGCCAGCAGCCAAGATTTCGGATTCAGAGGGACAGATACGCAGTATTTT

abundance: .
j_gene: TRBJ2-7
d_gene: .
v_gene: TRBV6-2/TRBV6-3
CDR3aa: CASSLTAYEQYF
CDR3nt: TGTGCCAGCAGCTTAACAGCCTACGAGCAGTACTTC

abundance: .
j_gene: TRBJ2-1
d_gene: TRBD1
v_gene: TRBV7-3
CDR3aa: CASSIGQGSYNEQFF
CDR3nt: TGTGCCAGCAGCATCGGACAGGGATCCTACAATGAGCAGTTCTTC

abundance: .
j_gene: TRBJ2-3
d_gene: .
v_gene: TRBV19
CDR3aa: CASSVQAPPDTQYF
CDR3nt: TGTGCCAGTAGTGTACAGGCGCCCCCAGATACGCAGTATTTT

abundance: once
j_gene: TRBJ2-5
d_gene: TRBD2
v_gene: TRBV7-2
CDR3aa: CASSLAQAGGAGTQYF
CDR3nt: TGTGCCAGCAGCTTAGCGCAGGCGGGGGGGGCTGGGACCCAGTACTTC

abundance: .
j_gene: TRBJ1-1
d_gene: .
v_gene: TRBV6-5
CDR3aa: CASRTIQGYTEAFF
CDR3nt: TGTGCCAGCAGGACGATCCAGGGGTACACTGAAGCTTTCTTT

abundance: .
j_gene: TRBJ2-5
d_gene: .
v_gene: TRBV6-1
CDR3aa: CASSERGRETQYF
CDR3nt: TGTGCCAGCAGTGAAAGGGGCCGGGAGACCCAGTACTTC

abundance: few
j_gene: TRBJ1-1
d_gene: TRBD1
v_gene: TRBV29-1
CDR3aa: CSVLDRGRGNTEAFF
CDR3nt: TGCAGCGTCTTGGACAGGGGGCGAGGGAACACTGAAGCTTTCTTT

abundance: .
j_gene: TRBJ2-7
d_gene: .
v_gene: TRBV7-2
CDR3aa: CASSLDRGSYEQYF
CDR3nt: TGTGCCAGCAGCTTAGATCGGGGCTCCTACGAGCAGTACTTC